The subject of this entry is one TCR beta chain. V lost 6 bases, J lost 1 base, and 12 bases lay in between. Germline values: CDR1 SQVTM, CDR2 ANQGSEA. The CDR3 length is 13 residues. This entry comes from a study of blood T cell repertoires in COVID-19. About the research overall: Samples taken during acute and convalescent COVID-19 were collected in the United States, Italy and Spain.

Here immunoSEQ multiplex PCR was the method, and the copy in TCRdb shows in-frame clones only, minus some. The data hold hundreds of thousands of clones, with roughly 90% observed a single time. The V and J genes are TRBV29-1 and TRBJ1-1; no clear D. The TCR was taken from a woman in her 70s with COVID-19, enrolled during active disease. Sequenced input: peripheral blood. DNA for the CDR3: TGCAGCGTCATACGGGGTGGGAACACTGAAGCTTTCTTT. Amino acid sequence: CSVIRGGNTEAFF.